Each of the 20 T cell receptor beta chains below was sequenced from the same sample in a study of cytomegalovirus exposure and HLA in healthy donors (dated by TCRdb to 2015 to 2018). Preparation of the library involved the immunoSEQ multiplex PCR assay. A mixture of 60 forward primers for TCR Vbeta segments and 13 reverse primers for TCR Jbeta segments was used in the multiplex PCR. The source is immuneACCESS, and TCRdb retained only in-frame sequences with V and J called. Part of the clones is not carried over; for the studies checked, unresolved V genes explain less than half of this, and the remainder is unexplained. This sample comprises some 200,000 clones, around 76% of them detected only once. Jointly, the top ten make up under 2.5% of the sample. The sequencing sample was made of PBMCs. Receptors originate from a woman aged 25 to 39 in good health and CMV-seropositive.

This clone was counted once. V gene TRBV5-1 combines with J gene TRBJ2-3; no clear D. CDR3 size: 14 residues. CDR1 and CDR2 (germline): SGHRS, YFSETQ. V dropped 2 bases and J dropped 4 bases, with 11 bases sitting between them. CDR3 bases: TGCGCCAGCAGCTTTAGTTATCGGTCAGATACGCAGTATTTT. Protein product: CASSFSYRSDTQYF. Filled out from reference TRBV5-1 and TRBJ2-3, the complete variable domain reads KAGVTQTPRYLIKTRGQQVTLSCSPISGHRSVSWYQQTPGQGLQFLFEYFSETQRNKGNFPGRFSGRQFSNSRSEMNVSTLELGDSALYLCASSFSYRSDTQYFGPGTRLTVL.

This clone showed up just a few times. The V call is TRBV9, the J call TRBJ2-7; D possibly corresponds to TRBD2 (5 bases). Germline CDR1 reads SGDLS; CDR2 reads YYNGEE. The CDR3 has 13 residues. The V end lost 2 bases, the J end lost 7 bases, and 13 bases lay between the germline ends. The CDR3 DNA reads TGTGCCAGCAGCGTTGAAGGTACTAGGGAGCAGTACTTC. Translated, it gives CASSVEGTREQYF.

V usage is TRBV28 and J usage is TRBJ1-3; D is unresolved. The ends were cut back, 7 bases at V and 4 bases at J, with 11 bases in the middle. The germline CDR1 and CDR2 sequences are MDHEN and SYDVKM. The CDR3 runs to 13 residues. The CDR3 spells CASKALAGNTIYF. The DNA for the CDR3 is TGTGCCAGCAAGGCCCTAGCAGGAAACACCATATATTTT.

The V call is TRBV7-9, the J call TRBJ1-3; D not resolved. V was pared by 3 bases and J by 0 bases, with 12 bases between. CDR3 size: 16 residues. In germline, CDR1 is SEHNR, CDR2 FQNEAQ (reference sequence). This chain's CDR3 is CASSFGPRGSGNTIYF. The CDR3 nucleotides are TGTGCCAGCAGCTTTGGACCCCGGGGCTCTGGAAACACCATATATTTT.

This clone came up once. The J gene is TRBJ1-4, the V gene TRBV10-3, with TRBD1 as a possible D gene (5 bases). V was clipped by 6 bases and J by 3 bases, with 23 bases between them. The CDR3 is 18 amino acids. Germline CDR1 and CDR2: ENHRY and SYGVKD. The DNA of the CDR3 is TGTGCCATCAGCTCGGGACTACATGGGGAGATCGCTAATGAAAAACTGTTTTTT. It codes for CAISSGLHGEIANEKLFF.

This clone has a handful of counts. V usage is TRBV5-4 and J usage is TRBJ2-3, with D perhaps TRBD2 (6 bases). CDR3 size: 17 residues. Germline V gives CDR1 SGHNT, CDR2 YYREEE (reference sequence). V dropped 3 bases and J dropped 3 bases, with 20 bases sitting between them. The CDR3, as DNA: TGTGCCAGCAGCTCCGGAGGAGGGGCGGATACTACAGATACGCAGTATTTT. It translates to CASSSGGGADTTDTQYF.

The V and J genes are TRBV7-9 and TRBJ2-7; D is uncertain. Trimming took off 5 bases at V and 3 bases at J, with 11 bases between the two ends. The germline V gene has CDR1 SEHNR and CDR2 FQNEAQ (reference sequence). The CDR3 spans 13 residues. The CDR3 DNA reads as TGTGCCAGCAGCCCCGATCCGGTCTACGAGCAGTACTTC. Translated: CASSPDPVYEQYF.

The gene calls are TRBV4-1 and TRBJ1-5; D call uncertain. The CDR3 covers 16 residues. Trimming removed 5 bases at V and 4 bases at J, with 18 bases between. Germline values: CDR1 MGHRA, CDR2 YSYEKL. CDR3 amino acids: CASSSAPGSPNQPQHF. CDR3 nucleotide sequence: TGCGCCAGCAGCTCTGCCCCGGGAAGCCCTAATCAGCCCCAGCATTTT.

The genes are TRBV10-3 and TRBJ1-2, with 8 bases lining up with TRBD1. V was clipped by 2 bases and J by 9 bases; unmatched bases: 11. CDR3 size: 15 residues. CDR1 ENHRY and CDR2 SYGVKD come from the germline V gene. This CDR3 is CAISEPRTGSNSYTF. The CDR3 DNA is TGTGCCATCAGTGAGCCCCGGACAGGGAGTAATAGCTACACCTTC.

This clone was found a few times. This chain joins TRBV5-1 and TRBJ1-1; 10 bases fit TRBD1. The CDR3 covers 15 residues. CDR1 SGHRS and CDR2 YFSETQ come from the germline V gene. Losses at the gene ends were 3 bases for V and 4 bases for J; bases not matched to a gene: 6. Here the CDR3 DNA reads TGCGCCAGCAGCTCTGGACAGGGGGGTCGCACTGAAGCTTTCTTT. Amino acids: CASSSGQGGRTEAFF.

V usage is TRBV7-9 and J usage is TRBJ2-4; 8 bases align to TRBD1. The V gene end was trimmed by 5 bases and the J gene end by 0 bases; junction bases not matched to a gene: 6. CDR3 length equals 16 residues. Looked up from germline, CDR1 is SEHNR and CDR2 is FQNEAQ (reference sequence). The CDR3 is CASSRTTGEAKNIQYF. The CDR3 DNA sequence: TGTGCCAGCAGCAGGACGACAGGGGAAGCCAAAAACATTCAGTACTTC.

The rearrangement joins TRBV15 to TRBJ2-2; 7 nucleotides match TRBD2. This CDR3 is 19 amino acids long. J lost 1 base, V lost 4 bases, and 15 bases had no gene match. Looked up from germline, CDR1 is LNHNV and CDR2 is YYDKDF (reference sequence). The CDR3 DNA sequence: TGTGCCACCAGCACTGCCAGGACCTTAGCGGGCCGGAACACCGGGGAGCTGTTTTTT. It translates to CATSTARTLAGRNTGELFF. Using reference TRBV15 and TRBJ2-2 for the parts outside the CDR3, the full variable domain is DAMVIQNPRYQVTQFGKPVTLSCSQTLNHNVMYWYQQKSSQAPKLLFHYYDKDFNNEADTPDNFQSRRPNTSFCFLDIRSPGLGDTAMYLCATSTARTLAGRNTGELFFGEGSRLTVL.

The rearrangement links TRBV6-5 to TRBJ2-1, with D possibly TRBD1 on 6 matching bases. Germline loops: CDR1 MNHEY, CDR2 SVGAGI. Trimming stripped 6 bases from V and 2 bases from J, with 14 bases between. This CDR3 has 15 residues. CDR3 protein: CASSSGPGAYNEQFF. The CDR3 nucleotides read TGTGCCAGCAGCTCGGGCCCAGGGGCCTACAATGAGCAGTTCTTC.

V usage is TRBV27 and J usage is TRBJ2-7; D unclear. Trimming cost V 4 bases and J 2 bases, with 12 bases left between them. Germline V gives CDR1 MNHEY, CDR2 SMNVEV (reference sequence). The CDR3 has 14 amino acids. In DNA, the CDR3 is TGTGCCAGCAGTTCAGACACCAAACCCTACGAGCAGTACTTC. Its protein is CASSSDTKPYEQYF.

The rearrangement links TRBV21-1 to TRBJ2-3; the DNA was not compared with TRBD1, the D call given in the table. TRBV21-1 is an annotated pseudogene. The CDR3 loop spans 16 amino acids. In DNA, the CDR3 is TGTGCCAGCCGACGGGGGGACAGGGGGAACACAGATACGCAGTATTTT. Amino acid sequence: CASRRGDRGNTDTQYF.

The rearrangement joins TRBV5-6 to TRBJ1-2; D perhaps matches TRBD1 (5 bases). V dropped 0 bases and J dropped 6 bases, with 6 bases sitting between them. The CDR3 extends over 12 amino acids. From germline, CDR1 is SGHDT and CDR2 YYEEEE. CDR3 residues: CASSLVGDGYTF. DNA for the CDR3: TGTGCCAGCAGCTTGGTAGGGGATGGCTACACCTTC.

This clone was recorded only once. This CDR3 reads CASSGPLSYEQYF. DNA for the CDR3: TGTGCCAGCTCAGGCCCTCTTTCCTACGAGCAGTACTTC. This sequence joins TRBV27 and TRBJ2-7; D not certain. The V end was cut by 8 bases, the J end by 1 base, with 12 bases between. The germline V gene encodes CDR1 MNHEY and CDR2 SMNVEV (reference sequence). The CDR3 is 13 amino acids.

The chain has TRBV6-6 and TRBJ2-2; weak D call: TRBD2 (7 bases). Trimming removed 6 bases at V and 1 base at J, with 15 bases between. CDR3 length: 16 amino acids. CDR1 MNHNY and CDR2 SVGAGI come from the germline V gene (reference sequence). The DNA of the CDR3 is TGTGCCAGCAGGCAACTGGGGGGGCGGAACACCGGGGAGCTGTTTTTT. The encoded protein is CASRQLGGRNTGELFF.

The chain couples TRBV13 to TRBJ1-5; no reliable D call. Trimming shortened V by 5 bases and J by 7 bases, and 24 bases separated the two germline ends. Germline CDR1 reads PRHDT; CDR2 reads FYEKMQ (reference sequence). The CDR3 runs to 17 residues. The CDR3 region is CASSVTGNLNWEQPQHF. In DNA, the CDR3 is TGTGCCAGCAGCGTCACGGGGAACTTAAATTGGGAGCAGCCCCAGCATTTT.

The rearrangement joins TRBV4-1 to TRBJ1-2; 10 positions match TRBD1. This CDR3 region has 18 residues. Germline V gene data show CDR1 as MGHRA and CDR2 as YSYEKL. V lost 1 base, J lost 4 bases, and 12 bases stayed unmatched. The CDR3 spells CASSQVGGQGPPVYGYTF. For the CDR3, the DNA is TGCGCCAGCAGCCAAGTCGGGGGACAGGGGCCCCCTGTCTATGGCTACACCTTC.